These 23 T cell receptor beta chains originate from one sample sequenced in a study of T cell responses to AZD1222 COVID-19 vaccine. Sequenced by immunoSEQ multiplex PCR; TCRdb stores in-frame clones only, minus some. The table shows approximately 140,000 clones, with 94% occurring only once. The sample here was peripheral blood, taken on day 0 of AZD1222 vaccination. All receptors come from an adult in good health.

The J gene is TRBJ1-4, the V gene TRBV18; D gene ambiguous. The germline V gene has CDR1 KGHSH and CDR2 LQKENI. Between the trimmed V and J ends, which lost 6 bases and 6 bases, there was a span of 14 bases. The CDR3 length is 14 residues. The CDR3, as DNA: TGTGCCAGCTCTCAGACACCTTCCGATGAAAAACTGTTTTTT. Protein sequence: CASSQTPSDEKLFF.

This chain's CDR3 is CASSQGTGVETQYF. The CDR3 nucleotides read TGTGCCAGCAGTCAAGGGACAGGGGTAGAGACCCAGTACTTC. The V and J genes are TRBV2 and TRBJ2-5, with 10 bases lining up with TRBD1. From germline, CDR1 is SNHLY and CDR2 FYNNEI. There are 14 residues in the CDR3. Trimming at V came to 5 bases and at J to 4 bases, leaving 4 bases not matched to a gene.

CDR3 sequence reads: CASTQSYQGAYEQYV. CDR3 in DNA: TGTGCCAGCACCCAAAGTTATCAGGGTGCCTACGAGCAGTACGTC. V and J are TRBV2 and TRBJ2-7; a possible D gene is TRBD1 (5 bases). V lost 7 bases and J lost 2, with 18 bases in between. The CDR3 spans 15 residues. Germline loops: CDR1 SNHLY, CDR2 FYNNEI.

The chain carries TRBV12-3 or TRBV12-4 and TRBJ2-5, with TRBD1 as a possible D gene (5 bases). This CDR3 is 11 amino acids long. V was shortened by 5 bases and J by 13 bases, with 14 bases between the two germline ends. The CDR3 region is CASSLDTVRYF. The CDR3 DNA reads as TGTGCCAGCAGTCTGGACACCGTAAGGTACTTC.

The rearrangement links TRBV2 to TRBJ2-5, with TRBD2 matching 9 bases. CDR1 is SNHLY, CDR2 FYNNEI, per germline. Trimming removed 5 bases from V and 5 bases from J; junction bases left unmatched: 15. The CDR3 is 17 residues long. Here the CDR3 DNA reads TGTGCCAGCAGTTCCAGTCGTGGACTAGCGAGGATTGAGACCCAGTACTTC. Encoded protein: CASSSSRGLARIETQYF.

This clone was counted a single time. The V gene is TRBV4-2, the J gene TRBJ1-6; no clear D. The germline V and J ends were trimmed by 1 base and 3 bases, with 4 bases remaining between them. The germline V gene has CDR1 LGHNA and CDR2 YNFKEQ. The CDR3 is 14 residues long. The CDR3 sequence is CASSQGYYNSPLHF. The DNA for the CDR3 is TGTGCCAGCAGCCAAGGGTACTATAATTCACCCCTCCACTTT.

The gene calls are TRBV28 and TRBJ1-4; D gene unclear. The V end was cut by 7 bases, the J end by 0 bases, with 3 bases between. The CDR3 spans 12 residues. Germline V gene data show CDR1 as MDHEN and CDR2 as SYDVKM. CDR3 loop: CASTATNEKLFF. In nucleotides, the CDR3 is TGTGCCAGCACCGCAACTAATGAAAAACTGTTTTTT.

The rearrangement joins TRBV5-1 to TRBJ2-1; D may be TRBD2 (6 bases). Germline V gene data show CDR1 as SGHRS and CDR2 as YFSETQ. V lost 0 bases, J lost 2 bases, and 15 bases lay in between. The CDR3 runs to 17 residues. The CDR3 DNA reads TGCGCCAGCAGCTTGGCCACGGGAGCCCCCCCCTACAATGAGCAGTTCTTC. Its protein product is CASSLATGAPPYNEQFF.

The chain links TRBV25-1 to TRBJ2-1; 11 bases line up with TRBD2. The CDR3 runs to 12 residues. V trimming: 4 bases; J trimming: 15 bases; junction bases outside the gene matches: 5. Per the germline V gene, CDR1 is MGHDK and CDR2 is SYGVNS. The CDR3 coding sequence is TGTGCCAGCAGTGTACATAGCGGGGGGGCGTTCTTC. Translating gives CASSVHSGGAFF.

The chain joins TRBV6-5 to TRBJ2-2; tentatively, D is TRBD1 or TRBD2 (6 bases each). V dropped 2 bases and J dropped 6 bases, with 16 bases sitting between them. The CDR3 sequence is 16 residues long. Germline loops: CDR1 MNHEY, CDR2 SVGAGI. CDR3 region: CASSYRVGGLSGELFF. CDR3 sequence (DNA): TGTGCCAGCAGTTACCGGGTGGGGGGCTTGTCCGGGGAGCTGTTTTTT.

The J gene is TRBJ2-7, the V gene TRBV24-1, with TRBD1 as a possible D gene (6 bases). Trimming took 4 bases from V and 6 from J, leaving 12 bases between them. Germline-derived CDR1 and CDR2 are KGHDR and SFDVKD. The CDR3 consists of 13 residues. The CDR3, as DNA: TGTGCCACCAGTGACCGACAGGTCTTCGAGCAGTACGTC. Its translation: CATSDRQVFEQYV.

This sequence joins TRBV5-8 and TRBJ1-4; D is unresolved. The V end was cut by 4 bases, the J end by 8 bases, with 15 bases between. This CDR3 has 14 amino acids. Germline V gives CDR1 SGHTS, CDR2 YDEGEE. Here the CDR3 reads CASSPRTGAEKLFF. CDR3 nucleotide sequence: TGTGCCAGCAGCCCTCGGACCGGTGCGGAAAAACTGTTTTTT.

V and J are TRBV19 and TRBJ2-1; 7 nucleotides line up with TRBD2. Trimming cost V 4 bases and J 9 bases; bases outside gene matches: 9. Germline V gene data show CDR1 as LNHDA and CDR2 as SQIVND (reference sequence). This CDR3 spans 14 amino acids. This CDR3 is CASSTPVWGGEQFF. The CDR3 DNA reads TGTGCCAGTAGTACACCAGTCTGGGGGGGTGAGCAGTTCTTC.

The chain joins TRBV5-6 to TRBJ2-7; TRBD1 or TRBD2 may be the D gene (5 bases each). The germline V gene has CDR1 SGHDT and CDR2 YYEEEE. V was trimmed by 0 bases and J by 0 bases, leaving 13 bases between them. The CDR3 covers 16 residues. In DNA, the CDR3 is TGTGCCAGCAGCTTGGCCCCGGGGCAGAGCTCCTACGAGCAGTACGTC. It yields the protein CASSLAPGQSSYEQYV.

The CDR3 DNA sequence: TGTGCCAGTAGTATAGATATTAATTCCGGGACAGCAAATCAGCCCCAGCATTTT. It codes for CASSIDINSGTANQPQHF. The V gene is TRBV19, the J gene TRBJ1-5, with 7 bases fitting TRBD1. V lost 0 bases and J lost 4; bases outside the gene matches: 12. Germline CDR1 reads LNHDA; CDR2 reads SQIVND (reference sequence). The CDR3 has 18 amino acids.

The rearrangement joins TRBV29-1 to TRBJ1-1, with D maybe TRBD1 (5 bases). CDR3 size: 14 residues. CDR1 is SQVTM and CDR2 is ANQGSEA in the germline V gene. Trimming cost V 8 bases and J 4 bases, with 20 bases left between them. This CDR3 reads CSSRGGVAGTEAFF. In DNA form, the CDR3 reads TGCAGCTCCCGGGGGGGAGTAGCAGGCACTGAAGCTTTCTTT.

V is TRBV5-6 and J is TRBJ1-2; D not resolved. The V end lost 7 bases, the J end lost 5 bases, and 24 bases lay between the germline ends. Germline-derived CDR1 and CDR2 are SGHDT and YYEEEE. The CDR3 consists of 16 residues. The CDR3 DNA follows: TGTGCCAGCCGGGCGAGGGCCGGGTTTCGCGTTTATGGCTACACCTTC. This translates into CASRARAGFRVYGYTF. The full variable domain, its missing parts supplied by reference TRBV5-6 and TRBJ1-2, is DAGVTQSPTHLIKTRGQQVTLRCSPKSGHDTVSWYQQALGQGPQFIFQYYEEEERQRGNFPDRFSGHQFPNYSSELNVNALLLGDSALYLCASRARAGFRVYGYTFGSGTRLTVV.

The CDR3 bases are TGTGCCAGCAGTGAAAGGGACAGGGTAATCCGTGGGGCCAACGTCCTGACTTTC. Its translation is CASSERDRVIRGANVLTF. This rearrangement joins TRBV2 to TRBJ2-6; 9 positions agree with TRBD1. The germline CDR1 and CDR2 sequences are SNHLY and FYNNEI. V shed 2 bases, J shed 3 bases, and the junction held 8 bases outside the gene matches. This CDR3 spans 18 amino acids. The full variable domain, with the rest looked up from reference TRBV2 and TRBJ2-6, is EPEVTQTPSHQVTQMGQEVILRCVPISNHLYFYWYRQILGQKVEFLVSFYNNEISEKSEIFDDQFSVERPDGSNFTLKIRSTKLEDSAMYFCASSERDRVIRGANVLTFGAGSRLTVL.

The chain couples TRBV15 to TRBJ1-2; perhaps TRBD1 as D (6 bases). The CDR3 covers 15 residues. Per germline, CDR1 LNHNV and CDR2 YYDKDF (reference sequence). V lost 1 base, J lost 2 bases, and 11 bases lay in between. This CDR3 reads CATSRGPGANYGYTF. In nucleotides, the CDR3 is TGTGCCACCAGCAGAGGTCCAGGGGCCAACTATGGCTACACCTTC. The full variable domain, in which reference TRBV15 and TRBJ1-2 provide the parts outside the CDR3, is DAMVIQNPRYQVTQFGKPVTLSCSQTLNHNVMYWYQQKSSQAPKLLFHYYDKDFNNEADTPDNFQSRRPNTSFCFLDIRSPGLGDTAMYLCATSRGPGANYGYTFGSGTRLTVV.

The chain combines TRBV9 with TRBJ2-5; D might be TRBD2 (5 bases). V was trimmed by 0 bases and J by 2 bases, leaving 8 bases between them. Germline assignment: CDR1 SGDLS and CDR2 YYNGEE. The CDR3 length is 14 residues. As DNA, the CDR3 is TGTGCCAGCAGCGTAGCCGGGAATCAAGAGACCCAGTACTTC. Encoded protein: CASSVAGNQETQYF.

Turning to this clone: The same CDR3 is also encoded by other DNA sequences in this sample. The chain employs TRBV29-1 and TRBJ1-5; D perhaps matches TRBD1 (5 bases). Trimming left V 4 bases short and J 5 bases short, with 9 bases between. Germline values: CDR1 SQVTM, CDR2 ANQGSEA. This CDR3 has 12 amino acids. The CDR3 loop reads CSVGARDQPQHF. The CDR3, as DNA: TGCAGCGTTGGGGCCAGGGATCAGCCCCAGCATTTT.

This clone was counted once. The CDR3 here is CASSPSSGQGAYYGYTF. In nucleotides, the CDR3 is TGTGCCAGCTCACCCTCTTCGGGACAGGGGGCCTACTATGGCTACACCTTC. The chain is built from TRBV18 and TRBJ1-2; TRBD1 aligns across 12 bases. This CDR3 has 17 residues. V was clipped by 3 bases and J by 3 bases; unmatched bases: 8. Germline V gene sequence: CDR1 KGHSH, CDR2 LQKENI. The complete variable domain, with remaining parts taken from reference TRBV18 and TRBJ1-2, reads NAGVMQNPRHLVRRRGQEARLRCSPMKGHSHVYWYRQLPEEGLKFMVYLQKENIIDESGMPKERFSAEFPKEGPSILRIQQVVRGDSAAYFCASSPSSGQGAYYGYTFGSGTRLTVV.

The chain uses TRBV7-9 and TRBJ2-3; 10 bases fit TRBD2. The CDR3 has 14 residues. CDR1 is SEHNR and CDR2 is FQNEAQ in the germline V gene (reference sequence). J was trimmed by 6 bases and V by 5 bases; bases with no gene match: 5. The DNA of the CDR3 is TGTGCCAGCAGCCAGACTAGCGGGTTGGATACGCAGTATTTT. It translates to CASSQTSGLDTQYF.